This TCR beta chain was observed in a study of shared clonotypes between healthy human individuals. The wider study: Researchers assigned three CD4 naive, three CD4 memory, two CD8 naive and one CD8 memory plate to each donor. Study-level points and caveats: Across a handful of donors, naive CD4 shared roughly 5%, naive CD8 around 4%, memory CD4 more than 2%, memory CD8 under 0.5%.

Worth noting for this clone: The antigen remains undetermined.

Each of the donors was a healthy adult who was HIV-negative and had not had a recent acute infection or vaccination. Clones were read by immunoSEQ multiplex PCR, and TCRdb kept only the in-frame ones, dropping some. The sample includes around 320,000 clones, roughly 87% of them seen just once. Trimming took 5 bases from V and 2 from J; bases not matched to a gene: 5. In germline, CDR1 is MGHRA, CDR2 YSYEKL. The CDR3 totals 16 residues. The origin of this receptor is a man aged 18 to 30 in good health. This chain connects TRBV4-1 to TRBJ2-3; 12 bases line up with TRBD2. Sequencing input: memory CD8+ T cells sorted from blood. The subset: CD45RO+ cells pooled with CCR7-negative TemRA cells. The CDR3 region is CASSVRTSGITDTQYF. CDR3 bases: TGCGCCAGCAGCGTACGGACTAGCGGGATCACAGATACGCAGTATTTT.